This TCR beta chain was captured in a study of blood T cell repertoires in COVID-19. Sequenced by immunoSEQ multiplex PCR; TCRdb stores in-frame clones only, minus some. The sample contains under 350,000 clones, approximately 86% of which appear only once. This clone has just a few counts. The V and J ends lost 7 bases and 3 bases respectively, with 15 bases between them. CDR1 SQVTM and CDR2 ANQGSEA come from the germline V gene. The CDR3 spans 13 residues. Sequencing used peripheral blood. The receptor comes from a man between 65 and 85 years old with acute or convalescent COVID-19. The chain is built from TRBV29-1 and TRBJ1-1; maybe TRBD1 (5 bases). In DNA form, the CDR3 reads TGCAGCGCCTTTAACGGGGGGGACACTGAAGCTTTCTTT. Translated: CSAFNGGDTEAFF.